The present T cell receptor (beta chain) was sequenced within a study of T cell responses to AZD1222 COVID-19 vaccine. The V segment lost 6 bases and the J segment 8 bases; nucleotides outside the gene matches: 7. The CDR3 sequence is 14 residues long. Germline V gene lookup returns CDR1 MNHEY and CDR2 SVGAGI. The repertoire was sequenced with immunoSEQ multiplex PCR; TCRdb's copy has only in-frame clones and lacks some. Of tens of thousands of clones in the sample, around 91% were seen once. The sequences come from peripheral blood, collected on day 0 of AZD1222 vaccination. The source of this sequence is an adult in good health. This sequence joins TRBV6-5 and TRBJ2-2; 9 nucleotides line up with TRBD1. CDR3 DNA: TGTGCCAGCAGATTACAGGGGGCAGGGGGGGAGCTGTTTTTT. It specifies CASRLQGAGGELFF.